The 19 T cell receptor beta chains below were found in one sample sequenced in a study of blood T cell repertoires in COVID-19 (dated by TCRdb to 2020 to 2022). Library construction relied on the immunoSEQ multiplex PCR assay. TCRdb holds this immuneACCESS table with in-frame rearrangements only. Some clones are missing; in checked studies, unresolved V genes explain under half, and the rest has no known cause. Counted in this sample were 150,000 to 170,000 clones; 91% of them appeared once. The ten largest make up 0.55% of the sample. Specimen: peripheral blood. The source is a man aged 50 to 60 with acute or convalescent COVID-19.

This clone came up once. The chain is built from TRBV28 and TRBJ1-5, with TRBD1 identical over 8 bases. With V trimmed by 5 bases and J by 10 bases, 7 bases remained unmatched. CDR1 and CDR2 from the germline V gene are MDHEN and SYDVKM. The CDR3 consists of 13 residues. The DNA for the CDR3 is TGTGCCAGCAGTCGGGACAGGATGGCCCCCCAGCATTTT. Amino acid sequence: CASSRDRMAPQHF.

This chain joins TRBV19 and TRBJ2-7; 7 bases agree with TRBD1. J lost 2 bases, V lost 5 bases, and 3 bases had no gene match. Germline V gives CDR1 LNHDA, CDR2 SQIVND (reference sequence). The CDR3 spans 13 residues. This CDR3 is CASSPGTAYEQYF. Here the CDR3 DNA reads TGTGCCAGTAGTCCCGGGACAGCCTACGAGCAGTACTTC. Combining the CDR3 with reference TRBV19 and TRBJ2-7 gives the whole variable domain DGGITQSPKYLFRKEGQNVTLSCEQNLNHDAMYWYRQDPGQGLRLIYYSQIVNDFQKGDIAEGYSVSREKKESFPLTVTSAQKNPTAFYLCASSPGTAYEQYFGPGTRLTVT.

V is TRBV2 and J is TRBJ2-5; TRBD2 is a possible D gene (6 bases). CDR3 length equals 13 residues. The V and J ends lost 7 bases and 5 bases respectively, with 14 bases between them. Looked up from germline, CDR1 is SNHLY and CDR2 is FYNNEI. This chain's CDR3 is CASNSGRWETQYF. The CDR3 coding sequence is TGTGCCAGCAATAGCGGAAGGTGGGAGACCCAGTACTTC.

CDR3 nucleotide sequence: TGTGCCACCAGTGACCGGACTAGAGCCGAGCAGTACTTC. Protein: CATSDRTRAEQYF. The V and J genes are TRBV24-1 and TRBJ2-7; 7 positions match TRBD2. The V and J ends lost 4 bases and 6 bases, in that order; junction bases with no gene match: 5. In germline, CDR1 is KGHDR, CDR2 SFDVKD. CDR3 length: 13 amino acids.

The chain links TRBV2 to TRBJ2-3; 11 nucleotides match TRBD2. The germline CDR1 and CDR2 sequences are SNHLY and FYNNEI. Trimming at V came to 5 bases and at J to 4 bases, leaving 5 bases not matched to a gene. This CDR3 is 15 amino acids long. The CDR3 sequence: CASSLAGGLADTQYF. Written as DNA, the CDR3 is TGTGCCAGCAGTTTAGCGGGGGGGCTCGCAGATACGCAGTATTTT.

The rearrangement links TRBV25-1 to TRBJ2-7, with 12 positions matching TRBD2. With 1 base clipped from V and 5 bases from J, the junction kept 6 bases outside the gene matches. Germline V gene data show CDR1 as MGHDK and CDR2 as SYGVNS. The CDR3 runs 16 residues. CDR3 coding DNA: TGTGCCAGCAGTGAATTTGCTAGCGGGAGGGACAACGAGCAGTACTTC. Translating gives CASSEFASGRDNEQYF.

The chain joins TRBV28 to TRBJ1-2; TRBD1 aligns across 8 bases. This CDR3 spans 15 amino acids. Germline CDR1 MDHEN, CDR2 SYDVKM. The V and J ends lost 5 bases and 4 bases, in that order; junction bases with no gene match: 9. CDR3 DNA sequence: TGTGCCAGCAGTCCCTTCACAGGGGGGATCTATGGCTACACCTTC. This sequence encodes CASSPFTGGIYGYTF.

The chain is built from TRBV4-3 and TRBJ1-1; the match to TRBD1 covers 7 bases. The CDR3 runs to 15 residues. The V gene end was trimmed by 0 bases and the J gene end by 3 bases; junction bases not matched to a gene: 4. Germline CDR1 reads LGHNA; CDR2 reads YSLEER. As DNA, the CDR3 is TGCGCCAGCAGCCAAGACGACAGGGAGTACACTGAAGCTTTCTTT. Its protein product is CASSQDDREYTEAFF.

CDR3: CASSYSRSPTDTQYF. CDR3 DNA sequence: TGTGCCAGCAGTTACTCGCGGTCCCCAACAGATACGCAGTATTTT. The chain uses TRBV6-2 or TRBV6-3 and TRBJ2-3; D unclear. The germline gives CDR1 MNHEY, CDR2 SVGEGT. Deletions cut 0 bases from V and 3 bases from J, with 10 bases between. The CDR3 has 15 residues.

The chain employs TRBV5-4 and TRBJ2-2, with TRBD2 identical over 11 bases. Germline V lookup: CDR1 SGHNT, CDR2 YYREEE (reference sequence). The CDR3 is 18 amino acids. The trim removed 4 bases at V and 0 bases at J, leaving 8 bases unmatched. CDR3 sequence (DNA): TGTGCCAGCAGCCCGCGGGGGACTAGCGGAACGAACACCGGGGAGCTGTTTTTT. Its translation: CASSPRGTSGTNTGELFF.

The CDR3 region is CASSQDSGFYGYTF. CDR3 nucleotides: TGTGCCAGCAGCCAAGATTCGGGGTTTTATGGCTACACCTTC. The chain combines TRBV3-1 (or the pseudogene TRBV3-2) with TRBJ1-2; no reliable D call. Trimming pared 0 bases from V and 5 bases from J, leaving 10 bases between. Looked up from germline, CDR1 is LGHDT and CDR2 is YNNKEL (reference sequence). The CDR3 spans 14 residues.

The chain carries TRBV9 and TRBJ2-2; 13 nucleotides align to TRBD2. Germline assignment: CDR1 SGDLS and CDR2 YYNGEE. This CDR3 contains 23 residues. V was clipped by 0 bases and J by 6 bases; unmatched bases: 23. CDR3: CASSVGGRPGGRPTSGRPGELFF. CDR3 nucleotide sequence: TGTGCCAGCAGCGTAGGGGGGCGACCCGGGGGGAGGCCGACTAGCGGGAGGCCCGGGGAGCTGTTTTTT.

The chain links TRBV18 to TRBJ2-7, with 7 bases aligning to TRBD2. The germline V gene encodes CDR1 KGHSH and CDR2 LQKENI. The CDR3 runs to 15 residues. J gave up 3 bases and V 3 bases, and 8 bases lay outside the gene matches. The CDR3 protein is CASSPGGGTYYEQYF. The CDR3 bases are TGTGCCAGCTCACCGGGGGGGGGAACCTACTACGAGCAGTACTTC.

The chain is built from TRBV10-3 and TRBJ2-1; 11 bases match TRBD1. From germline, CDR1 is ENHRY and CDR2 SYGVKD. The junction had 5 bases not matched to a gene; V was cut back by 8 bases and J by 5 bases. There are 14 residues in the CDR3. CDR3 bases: TGTGCCATCGGCGAGGGACAGGGGGACAATGAGCAGTTCTTC. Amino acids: CAIGEGQGDNEQFF.

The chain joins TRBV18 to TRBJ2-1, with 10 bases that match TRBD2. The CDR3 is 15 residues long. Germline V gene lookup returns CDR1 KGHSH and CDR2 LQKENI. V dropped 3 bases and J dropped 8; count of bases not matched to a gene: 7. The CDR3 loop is CASSPKRGGDDEQFF. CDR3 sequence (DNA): TGTGCCAGCTCACCCAAGCGGGGGGGGGATGATGAGCAGTTCTTC. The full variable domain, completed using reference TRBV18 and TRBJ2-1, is NAGVMQNPRHLVRRRGQEARLRCSPMKGHSHVYWYRQLPEEGLKFMVYLQKENIIDESGMPKERFSAEFPKEGPSILRIQQVVRGDSAAYFCASSPKRGGDDEQFFGPGTRLTVL.

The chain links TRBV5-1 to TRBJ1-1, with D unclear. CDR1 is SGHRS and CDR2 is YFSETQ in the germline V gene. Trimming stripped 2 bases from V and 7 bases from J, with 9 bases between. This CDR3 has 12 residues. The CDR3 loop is CASSLRVGEAFF. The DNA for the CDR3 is TGCGCCAGCAGCTTACGGGTGGGTGAAGCTTTCTTT. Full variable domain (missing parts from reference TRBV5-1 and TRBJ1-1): KAGVTQTPRYLIKTRGQQVTLSCSPISGHRSVSWYQQTPGQGLQFLFEYFSETQRNKGNFPGRFSGRQFSNSRSEMNVSTLELGDSALYLCASSLRVGEAFFGQGTRLTVV.

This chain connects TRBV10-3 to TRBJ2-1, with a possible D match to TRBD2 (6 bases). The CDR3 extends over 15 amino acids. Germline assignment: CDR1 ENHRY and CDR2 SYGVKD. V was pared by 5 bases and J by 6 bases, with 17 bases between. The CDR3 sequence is CAISWQNSEGNEQFF. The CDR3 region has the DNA TGTGCCATCAGTTGGCAGAACTCGGAGGGCAATGAGCAGTTCTTC.

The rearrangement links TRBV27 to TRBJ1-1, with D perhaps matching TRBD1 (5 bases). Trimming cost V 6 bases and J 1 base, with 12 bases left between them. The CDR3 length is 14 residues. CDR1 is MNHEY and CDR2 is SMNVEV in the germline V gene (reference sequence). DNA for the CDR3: TGTGCCAGCAGGAATTTTACAGGGAACACTGAAGCTTTCTTT. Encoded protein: CASRNFTGNTEAFF.

As DNA, the CDR3 is TGTGCCAGCAGCCCCAGAAACACCATATATTTT. Its translation: CASSPRNTIYF. The genes are TRBV7-2 and TRBJ1-3; D gene ambiguous. Germline-derived CDR1 and CDR2 are SGHTA and FQGNSA. Trimming removed 5 bases at V and 5 bases at J, with 4 bases between. CDR3 length equals 11 residues.